The present TCR beta chain was sequenced within a study of naive and memory T cell subsets listed by TCRdb under 2017. For the wider study: Sorted naive and memory T cell subsets from peripheral blood were analyzed in the study using a UMI-based, open-source pipeline for TCR alpha and beta sequencing. Complete agreement was observed between the functional CMV T cell responses and the IgG serology results. RNA was DNase-treated and reverse transcribed with TCR constant-region primers, mostly using SuperScript III.

V is cut by 4 bases and J by 4 bases, and the space between the germline ends is 10 bases. There are 13 amino acids in the CDR3, from cysteine to phenylalanine inclusive. Just the 39-base CDR3 DNA is kept, in frame starting at base 1. Reading the germline V gene gives CDR1 KGHSH and CDR2 LQKENI. This clonotype was recorded many times. The specificity of this receptor is unknown. Base qualities are not provided; no much larger clone lies one nucleotide away. Overall study results and their limits: In both CD4 and CD8 cells, the Gini index increased while Shannon and inverse Simpson diversity decreased from naive through CM, EM and EMRA. The repertoire findings for the naive and memory subsets could not be validated against a ground truth because none was available. Each clonotype was defined as a single alpha or beta chain sequence rather than as a paired alpha/beta receptor. TCR abundance followed a power law with an exponent that was different for naive and memory subsets but consistent across the three individuals. RNA-based TCR counts may be affected by expression changes linked to T cell activation and differentiation. After error correction, only a single occurrence was seen for over 85% of naive TCR sequences, so much steeper abundance distributions were produced than in memory subsets.

TCR alpha and beta chain libraries were amplified separately from the second PCR step onward. CMV status of each donor was established by measuring IFNgamma production from CD4+ T cells after fresh PBMCs were stimulated overnight with CMV viral lysate. CD4 T cells were positively selected with Miltenyi beads, followed by positive selection of CD8 T cells from the CD4-negative fraction. After staining for CD3, CD4, CD8, CD45RA, CD27 and a live/dead dye, cells were sorted on a BD Aria II into four subsets based on CD45RA and CD27. Blood was obtained from a few healthy volunteers, and the blood from each volunteer was fractionated into CD4 and CD8 T cells and subsequently into four differentiation subsets. About 120 ml of peripheral blood was taken from each donor, and PBMC were separated by density-gradient centrifugation on Ficoll-Paque PLUS. Sorted cells were lysed in RLT buffer, after which RNA was extracted using a Qiagen RNeasy kit and stored at -80 degrees C.

The library was produced with UMI-ligation and nested PCR. The beta constant-region primer was an equimolar mix of two oligonucleotides covering both TRBC1 and TRBC2. T4 RNA ligase 1 ligated a single-stranded oligonucleotide carrying the SP2 primer and a 12-nucleotide UMI to the cDNA 3' end. The ligated cDNA went through four rounds of PCR with nested alpha and beta constant-region primers together with the SP2 primer. The ligation reaction was kept at 16 degrees C for roughly 18-25 hours. To avoid over-amplification, PCR2 was usually performed as a SYBR Green qPCR and halted once a predetermined threshold was reached. Apart from the first purification, every purification step used Agencourt AMPure XP magnetic beads. Libraries were quantified by Qubit and checked on a TapeStation, where a main peak was expected near 650 bp. Sequencing of the pooled libraries was done on an Illumina MiSeq using v2 2x251 paired-end kits, which typically yielded roughly 0.95-2.3 million reads per sample. Each sample was pooled at about 4.2 nM, and roughly 4.5-7% PhiX was included to help cluster recognition. In the original analysis: Using tag matching that tolerated one base-pair mismatch, Decombinator assigned V and J genes to FASTQ reads that had been processed by Demultiplexor. UMIs were used by Collapsinator to correct both sequencing errors and frequency errors arising from PCR heterogeneity. TCRs were translated and CDR3s were extracted from the conserved cysteine to the FGXG phenylalanine by CDR3Translator, with non-productive sequences being flagged. Gini, Shannon entropy and inverse Simpson indices were computed after subsampling the repertoires to the same number of UMI-defined TCRs. Within the linear range, a power law was fitted by maximum likelihood to the distributions of clonotype abundance. Similar UMI counts, unique TCR numbers and clonal distributions were obtained with the pipeline and with MIGEC on one naive CD8 sample. The repertoires were searched for 7,000 to 8,000 CMV-associated CDR3 sequences that had been compiled from VDJdb and a published dataset. TCRdb redid the processing of the public reads, applying fastp at Q25 and MiXCR, and retained in-frame beta chains. Rows matching on CDR3 protein sequence are summarized as one entry with the most common DNA and genes. What appears here as the V and J calls and clone size reflects TCRdb's work, not the paper's. This sample lists 84,000 or so distinct CDR3 sequences; over 7% were detected once. Of the sample, over 1.5% is held by the ten largest clones.

The sequencing input was central memory CD4+ T cells from blood. The cell subset or site label here, explained by the study, means: central memory, CD45RA- CD27+. The chain employs TRBV18 and TRBJ2-5; the D gene remains uncertain. This clonotype originated in a human donor in good health. The CDR3: CASSQDVVETQYF. In nucleotide form, the sequence is TGTGCCAGCTCACAGGACGTGGTAGAGACCCAGTACTTC.